This paragraph reports one T cell receptor (beta chain). The data are from a study of blood T cell repertoires in COVID-19. Overall study: COVID-19 samples from acute and convalescent phases originated in the United States, Italy and Spain. PBMCs, B-cell-depleted T cells, or T cells were the source of the cDNA or gDNA that made up the material.

Per the authors' pipeline: Scientists estimated how many nucleated cells there were by amplifying reference gene primers. Repertoires were generated with immunoSEQ multiplex PCR, while TCRdb's copy carries only in-frame clones and drops some. From that table come the V and J calls and clone size; the DNA was used to work out D and trimming. The sample contains roughly 40,000 clones, 70% to 85% of which appear only once. V dropped 1 base and J dropped 5 bases, with 8 bases sitting between them. Per the germline V gene, CDR1 is GTSNPN and CDR2 is SVGIG (reference sequence). CDR3 length: 12 residues. Sequenced input: peripheral blood. This chain links TRBV30 with TRBJ1-2, with no clear D. The sequence was collected from a human donor with acute or convalescent COVID-19. The donor label of this sample is uncertain. The CDR3 nucleotides are TGTGCCTGGAGTGCCTTATCGTATGGCTACACCTTC. It translates to CAWSALSYGYTF.